Detailed here is one T cell receptor beta chain. As handled by the study authors: Amplifying reference gene primers gave estimates of nucleated cell counts. Profiled with immunoSEQ multiplex PCR; TCRdb holds only in-frame clones, not every one. The DNA gave D and trimming, while V, J and clone size come from that table. The sample includes more than 200,000 clones, approximately 90% of them seen just once. This specimen belongs to a study of blood T cell repertoires in COVID-19. Looking at the study overall: Acute and convalescent COVID-19 samples came from the United States, Italy and Spain. PBMCs, B-cell-depleted T cells, or T cells were the source of the cDNA or gDNA that made up the material.

Germline lookup yields CDR1 KGHSH and CDR2 LQKENI. V lost 1 base and J 1 base, leaving 10 bases between the germline ends. CDR3 length: 15 amino acids. This sequence was found in a man aged 18 to 29 with active or convalescent COVID-19. The sample comprised peripheral blood. V gene TRBV18 combines with J gene TRBJ1-1; D gene unclear. In DNA form, the CDR3 reads TGTGCCAGCTCACCACTGGGCGGGGAGAACACTGAAGCTTTCTTT. This sequence encodes CASSPLGGENTEAFF.